A single sample gave rise to the 20 T cell receptor beta chains below, sequenced in a study of response to subunit inactivated influenza vaccine. Each CDR3 protein gets one entry after TCRdb re-called the RT-PCR reads with MiXCR. The sample holds roughly 710,000 distinct CDR3 sequences, 14% seen once. Material: PBMCs from blood, obtained around 15 days before vaccination. The receptors were sampled from a man aged 50 to 60 who received an inactivated influenza vaccine.

The rearrangement uses TRBV29-1 and TRBJ2-1; 8 bases agree with TRBD2. The CDR3 is 13 residues long. V lost 3 bases, J lost 9 bases, and 7 bases stayed unmatched. The germline V gene has CDR1 SQVTM and CDR2 ANQGSEA. CDR3 nucleotide sequence: TGCAGCGTTGACCCGCCCGGGAGGGGTGAGCAGTTCTTC. Protein: CSVDPPGRGEQFF.

The V and J genes are TRBV20-1 and TRBJ2-3, with D possibly TRBD2 on 7 matching bases. The CDR3 has 13 amino acids. Germline loops: CDR1 DFQATT, CDR2 SNEGSKA (reference sequence). Trimming took off 5 bases at V and 2 bases at J, with 11 bases between the two ends. The CDR3 loop is CSAWGGPTDTQYF. The CDR3, as DNA: TGCAGTGCTTGGGGGGGCCCCACAGATACGCAGTATTTT.

The rearrangement links TRBV7-8 to TRBJ2-1, with 12 bases fitting TRBD2. CDR1 and CDR2 (germline): SGHVS, FQNEAQ. This CDR3 has 16 residues. Trimming removed 6 bases from V and 5 bases from J; junction bases left unmatched: 8. This CDR3 reads CASSRTSGGPHNEQFF. In nucleotides, the CDR3 is TGTGCCAGCAGTCGAACTAGCGGGGGGCCCCACAATGAGCAGTTCTTC.

J is TRBJ1-5 and V is TRBV12-3 or TRBV12-4, with D unclear. The CDR3 has 14 residues. Trimming shortened V by 0 bases and J by 3 bases, and 6 bases separated the two germline ends. This chain's CDR3 is CASSLAIPNQPQHF. The CDR3 DNA sequence: TGTGCCAGCAGTTTAGCGATTCCCAATCAGCCCCAGCATTTT.

Written as DNA, the CDR3 is TGCGCCAGCAGCCAAGATGGAGATAGGGAAGGAGATACGCAGTATTTT. It specifies CASSQDGDREGDTQYF. This chain joins TRBV4-3 and TRBJ2-3; D unresolved. The CDR3 consists of 16 residues. Germline-derived CDR1 and CDR2 are LGHNA and YSLEER. V lost 0 bases, J lost 5 bases, and 15 bases lay in between.

The chain couples TRBV25-1 to TRBJ2-1, with a tentative D call TRBD2 (6 bases). With 4 bases removed from V and 0 bases from J, the gap between germline ends came to 16 bases. There are 17 residues in the CDR3. Germline V gene lookup returns CDR1 MGHDK and CDR2 SYGVNS. CDR3: CASSGTDGTRSYNEQFF. The CDR3 coding sequence is TGTGCCAGCAGTGGGACGGATGGGACTCGCTCCTACAATGAGCAGTTCTTC. Full variable domain (outside the CDR3, taken from reference TRBV25-1 and TRBJ2-1): EADIYQTPRYLVIGTGKKITLECSQTMGHDKMYWYQQDPGMELHLIHYSYGVNSTEKGDLSSESTVSRIRTEHFPLTLESARPSHTSQYLCASSGTDGTRSYNEQFFGPGTRLTVL.

The chain recombines TRBV10-1 with TRBJ2-2; 11 bases are shared with TRBD2. Germline CDR1 reads WNHNN; CDR2 reads SYGVQD (reference sequence). V dropped 6 bases and J dropped 3; count of bases not matched to a gene: 9. This CDR3 comprises 17 residues. The CDR3 coding sequence is TGCGCCAGCAGCGGGGTAGCGGGGGGGCCCGACACCGGGGAGCTGTTTTTT. This translates into CASSGVAGGPDTGELFF.

CDR3 sequence (DNA): TGTGCCAGCAGTGAGGTGAAGGGAAGGGCCTTCGAGCAGTACTTC. Protein sequence: CASSEVKGRAFEQYF. The rearrangement uses TRBV2 and TRBJ2-7; D remains ambiguous. This CDR3 region has 15 residues. Germline V gene data show CDR1 as SNHLY and CDR2 as FYNNEI. With 3 bases removed from V and 6 bases from J, the gap between germline ends came to 18 bases.

The sample holds a few counts of this clonotype. This chain uses TRBV6-5 with TRBJ1-2, with 9 bases lining up with TRBD1. V was clipped by 4 bases and J by 6 bases; unmatched bases: 6. The CDR3 totals 14 residues. Germline values: CDR1 MNHEY, CDR2 SVGAGI. CDR3: CASSSLQGADGYTF. The DNA of the CDR3 is TGTGCCAGCAGTTCCCTACAGGGGGCGGATGGCTACACCTTC.

The CDR3 nucleotides read TGCGCCAGCAGCACAGCGAGCGGCTACGAGCAGTACTTC. This sequence encodes CASSTASGYEQYF. The gene calls are TRBV5-1 and TRBJ2-7; weak D call: TRBD2 (5 bases). Germline CDR1 SGHRS, CDR2 YFSETQ. The CDR3 runs to 13 residues. Trimming stripped 4 bases from V and 3 bases from J, with 11 bases between.

This sequence joins TRBV9 and TRBJ2-3; D is undetermined. CDR1 is SGDLS and CDR2 is YYNGEE in the germline V gene. The ends were cut back, 6 bases at V and 6 bases at J, with 11 bases in the middle. The CDR3 sequence is 12 residues long. Here the CDR3 reads CASTPRSDTQYF. Here the CDR3 DNA reads TGTGCCAGCACTCCGAGGTCGGATACGCAGTATTTT. Supplemented by reference TRBV9 and TRBJ2-3, the full variable domain reads DSGVTQTPKHLITATGQRVTLRCSPRSGDLSVYWYQQSLDQGLQFLIQYYNGEERAKGNILERFSAQQFPDLHSELNLSSLELGDSALYFCASTPRSDTQYFGPGTRLTVL.

The rearrangement uses TRBV7-9 and TRBJ2-5; 7 bases match TRBD2. Germline values: CDR1 SEHNR, CDR2 FQNEAQ (reference sequence). The CDR3 length is 15 residues. J gave up 2 bases and V 4 bases, and 7 bases lay outside the gene matches. CDR3 loop: CASSSRGDFQETQYF. For the CDR3, the DNA is TGTGCCAGCAGCTCTCGGGGGGACTTTCAAGAGACCCAGTACTTC. The full variable domain, completed using reference TRBV7-9 and TRBJ2-5, is DTGVSQNPRHKITKRGQNVTFRCDPISEHNRLYWYRQTLGQGPEFLTYFQNEAQLEKSRLLSDRFSAERPKGSFSTLEIQRTEQGDSAMYLCASSSRGDFQETQYFGPGTRLLVL.

The chain combines TRBV3-1 with TRBJ2-1; 9 nucleotides align to TRBD1. CDR3 size: 13 residues. Germline loops: CDR1 LGHDT, CDR2 YNNKEL (reference sequence). Trimming at V came to 2 bases and at J to 14 bases, leaving 7 bases not matched to a gene. The CDR3 region has the DNA TGTGCCAGCAGCCAAACAGGGGGCGCAATGGAGTTCTTC. This translates into CASSQTGGAMEFF.

The V and J genes are TRBV5-5 and TRBJ1-5, with 7 bases matching TRBD1. The CDR3 length is 17 residues. Germline V gene sequence: CDR1 SGHKS, CDR2 YYEKEE (reference sequence). The V and J ends lost 4 bases and 4 bases, in that order; junction bases with no gene match: 14. The CDR3 nucleotides read TGTGCCAGCAGCGCTTTGGGGGACAGCACTAGGAATCAGCCCCAGCATTTT. It codes for CASSALGDSTRNQPQHF.

This rearrangement joins TRBV5-1 to TRBJ2-3; possible D gene TRBD2, 5 bases. V was pared by 6 bases and J by 0 bases, with 17 bases between. This CDR3 spans 16 amino acids. Germline CDR1 reads SGHRS; CDR2 reads YFSETQ. DNA of the CDR3: TGCGCCAGCAAACCCTTGTCCCTAGCAAGCACAGATACGCAGTATTTT. Encoded protein: CASKPLSLASTDTQYF.

This clonotype was seen only a few times. J is TRBJ1-6 and V is TRBV5-1, with TRBD1 identical over 8 bases. V lost 4 bases to trimming and J lost 6 bases; unmatched junction nucleotides: 6. Germline CDR1 is SGHRS and CDR2 is YFSETQ. This CDR3 is 15 amino acids long. The CDR3 reads CASSQGARSNSPLHF. The CDR3 region has the DNA TGCGCCAGCAGCCAGGGGGCCAGAAGTAATTCACCCCTCCACTTT.

At least ten counts were recorded for this clonotype. The chain is built from TRBV10-3 and TRBJ2-3; D might be TRBD2 (6 bases). The germline V gene has CDR1 ENHRY and CDR2 SYGVKD. The CDR3 runs to 12 residues. V shed 10 bases and J shed 3 bases, with 11 bases lying between them. CDR3 DNA sequence: TGTGCCACCCACGGGGGAACAGATACGCAGTATTTT. Its protein is CATHGGTDTQYF.

This clonotype turned up a few times. The CDR3 is CASSNVPGQGKAFF. DNA of the CDR3: TGTGCCAGCAGTAATGTTCCGGGACAGGGGAAAGCTTTCTTT. The V and J genes are TRBV6-1 and TRBJ1-1, with 10 bases that match TRBD1. The J segment lost 9 bases and the V segment lost 5 bases, leaving 9 bases of the junction unmatched. Germline V gene lookup returns CDR1 MNHNS and CDR2 SASEGT. This CDR3 is built from 14 residues.

The J gene is TRBJ2-1, the V gene TRBV4-3; 8 nucleotides align to TRBD2. Germline CDR1 and CDR2: LGHNA and YSLEER. This CDR3 has 15 residues. V trimming: 4 bases; J trimming: 5 bases; junction bases outside the gene matches: 7. Written as DNA, the CDR3 is TGCGCCAGCAGCCCCGGGGATAGCGGGGACAATGAGCAGTTCTTC. The encoded protein is CASSPGDSGDNEQFF.

The gene calls are TRBV7-9 and TRBJ2-7, with 7 bases identical to TRBD1. CDR1 and CDR2 from the germline V gene are SEHNR and FQNEAQ (reference sequence). The ends lost 1 base at V and 6 bases at J; junction bases unmatched: 6. CDR3 size: 14 residues. The CDR3 reads CASSLGGGVGEQYF. CDR3 in DNA: TGTGCCAGCAGCTTAGGAGGGGGCGTTGGCGAGCAGTACTTC.